What follows are 18 T cell receptor beta chains derived from one specimen sequenced in a study of blood T cell repertoires in COVID-19 (dated by TCRdb to about 2020). Library preparation employed the immunoSEQ multiplex PCR assay. This immuneACCESS table, as held by TCRdb, lists in-frame sequences with V and J called but not all clones. Of the missing ones, under half trace to an unresolved V gene in checked studies; the others have no known cause. For this sample there are a few hundred thousand clones; more than 75% appear just once. The leading ten clones occupy over 2.5% of the sample. Specimen: peripheral blood. The receptors were sampled from a man aged 45 to 65 who had recovered from COVID-19.

This clone was detected once. The rearrangement joins TRBV5-1 to TRBJ1-3; D gene unclear. Deletions cut 4 bases from V and 0 bases from J, with 11 bases between. CDR3 length: 15 residues. The germline V gene encodes CDR1 SGHRS and CDR2 YFSETQ. The CDR3 spells CASSLTDNSGNTIYF. CDR3 sequence (DNA): TGCGCCAGCAGCCTCACTGACAACTCTGGAAACACCATATATTTT.

In DNA form, the CDR3 reads TGTGCCAGCAGTTATGCGGACACCAGCTTTTTAAACACTGAAGCTTTCTTT. It encodes CASSYADTSFLNTEAFF. The genes are TRBV6-2 or TRBV6-3 and TRBJ1-1, with a tentative D call TRBD1 (5 bases). Germline V CDR1 and CDR2: MNHEY, SVGEGT. The CDR3 contains 17 residues. V was pared by 3 bases and J by 2 bases, with 19 bases between.

The J gene is TRBJ2-1, the V gene TRBV6-5; 9 bases are shared with TRBD2. The CDR3 has 16 residues. Germline V lookup: CDR1 MNHEY, CDR2 SVGAGI. J gave up 1 base and V 4 bases, and 5 bases lay outside the gene matches. CDR3 in amino acids: CASSSPSGGSYNEQFF. CDR3 DNA sequence: TGTGCCAGCAGTTCCCCAAGCGGGGGGTCCTACAATGAGCAGTTCTTC.

The V gene is TRBV13, the J gene TRBJ1-2; weak D call: TRBD1 (6 bases). V was shortened by 1 base and J by 8 bases, with 14 bases between the two germline ends. CDR3 length: 14 residues. Germline V lookup: CDR1 PRHDT, CDR2 FYEKMQ (reference sequence). DNA of the CDR3: TGTGCCAGCAGCTTAGTTCTGGGGGCGAACGGCTACACCTTC. Encoded protein: CASSLVLGANGYTF.

In its sample, this clone was seen once. The V call is TRBV6-4, the J call TRBJ2-5, with D tentatively TRBD2 (6 bases). In germline, CDR1 is MRHNA, CDR2 SNTAGT. This CDR3 region has 13 residues. Trimming took 6 bases from V and 4 from J, leaving 12 bases between them. CDR3 protein: CASSLTRGETQYF. The CDR3 coding sequence is TGTGCCAGCAGCCTGACTAGAGGAGAGACCCAGTACTTC.

This chain joins TRBV5-1 and TRBJ1-1; D may be TRBD1 (5 bases). Germline lookup yields CDR1 SGHRS and CDR2 YFSETQ. The V end lost 0 bases, the J end lost 4 bases, and 10 bases lay between the germline ends. The CDR3 has 14 amino acids. The chain's CDR3 is CASSLVGAPTEAFF. CDR3 sequence (DNA): TGCGCCAGCAGCTTGGTAGGGGCTCCCACTGAAGCTTTCTTT.

The gene calls are TRBV28 and TRBJ1-2; the D is unclear. Germline assignment: CDR1 MDHEN and CDR2 SYDVKM. Trimming removed 2 bases from V and 4 bases from J, with 11 bases in between. CDR3 length: 14 residues. CDR3 in amino acids: CASSLDLNPYGYTF. The DNA for the CDR3 is TGTGCCAGCAGTTTAGATCTAAACCCCTATGGCTACACCTTC.

V is TRBV6-6 and J is TRBJ2-7; D may be TRBD1 (6 bases). Trimming shortened V by 2 bases and J by 5 bases, and 16 bases separated the two germline ends. Germline assignment: CDR1 MNHNY and CDR2 SVGAGI (reference sequence). CDR3 length equals 15 residues. The DNA for the CDR3 is TGTGCCAGCAGTTACGAACAGGGTGTCCCCCACGAGCAGTACTTC. It encodes CASSYEQGVPHEQYF.

The V gene is TRBV27, the J gene TRBJ2-1, with 7 bases fitting TRBD1. The CDR3 sequence is 14 residues long. V lost 4 bases and J lost 4; bases outside the gene matches: 4. CDR1 MNHEY and CDR2 SMNVEV come from the germline V gene (reference sequence). CDR3 region: CASSYPDRYNEQFF. The CDR3 DNA sequence: TGTGCCAGCAGTTATCCGGACAGGTACAATGAGCAGTTCTTC.

J is TRBJ2-1 and V is TRBV27; perhaps TRBD2 as D (6 bases). V was pared by 8 bases and J by 5 bases, with 10 bases between. Germline CDR1 and CDR2: MNHEY and SMNVEV (reference sequence). This CDR3 contains 12 residues. The CDR3 nucleotides read TGTGCCAGCGGGACTCTCCACAATGAGCAGTTCTTC. This translates into CASGTLHNEQFF.

The chain couples TRBV27 to TRBJ2-7; a possible D gene is TRBD2 (5 bases). CDR3 size: 14 residues. V was cut by 6 bases and J by 3 bases, with 15 bases left in between. Germline V CDR1 and CDR2: MNHEY, SMNVEV (reference sequence). Here the CDR3 DNA reads TGTGCCAGCAGCACTGGACGGACTCGCTACGAGCAGTACTTC. Translating gives CASSTGRTRYEQYF.

The chain combines TRBV27 with TRBJ1-5; D might be TRBD1 (5 bases). CDR3 length: 13 residues. The germline V gene encodes CDR1 MNHEY and CDR2 SMNVEV (reference sequence). Between the trimmed V and J ends, which lost 1 base and 7 bases, there was a span of 8 bases. CDR3 bases: TGTGCCAGCAGTTTATTGGGGGGACAGCCCCAGCATTTT. Amino acids: CASSLLGGQPQHF.

This chain connects TRBV18 to TRBJ2-6; 11 bases line up with TRBD1. CDR3 length: 18 amino acids. Germline CDR1 is KGHSH and CDR2 is LQKENI. V trimming: 1 base; J trimming: 0 bases; junction bases outside the gene matches: 2. CDR3 nucleotides: TGTGCCAGCTCACCACAGGGGACAGGGGGCTCTGGGGCCAACGTCCTGACTTTC. This encodes CASSPQGTGGSGANVLTF.

V and J are TRBV7-2 and TRBJ2-3; TRBD1 aligns across 7 bases. The CDR3 loop spans 13 amino acids. V lost 5 bases, J lost 5 bases, and 4 bases stayed unmatched. Germline V CDR1 and CDR2: SGHTA, FQGNSA. CDR3 sequence reads: CASSANRGDTQYF. CDR3 nucleotide sequence: TGTGCCAGCAGCGCGAACAGGGGAGATACGCAGTATTTT. The full variable domain, in which reference TRBV7-2 and TRBJ2-3 provide the parts outside the CDR3, is GAGVSQSPSNKVTEKGKDVELRCDPISGHTALYWYRQSLGQGLEFLIYFQGNSAPDKSGLPSDRFSAERTGGSVSTLTIQRTQQEDSAVYLCASSANRGDTQYFGPGTRLTVL.

This clone was recorded a few times. This chain uses TRBV4-2 with TRBJ1-6; 11 nucleotides line up with TRBD1. This CDR3 is built from 17 residues. The V gene's germline CDR1 is LGHNA and CDR2 YNFKEQ. Trimming cost V 2 bases and J 10 bases; bases outside gene matches: 10. CDR3 residues: CASSQHTRTGGRSPLHF. The CDR3 DNA follows: TGTGCCAGCAGCCAACACACAAGGACAGGGGGCAGATCACCCCTCCACTTT.

This chain connects TRBV6-4 to TRBJ1-2; TRBD1 matches at 8 bases. This CDR3 region has 16 residues. The V segment lost 6 bases and the J segment 8 bases; nucleotides outside the gene matches: 17. Germline-derived CDR1 and CDR2 are MRHNA and SNTAGT. This chain's CDR3 is CASSRYLTGTGYGYTF. Here the CDR3 DNA reads TGTGCCAGCAGCAGATACTTGACCGGGACAGGTTACGGCTACACCTTC.

The rearrangement links TRBV30 to TRBJ1-3; D is ambiguous. The CDR3 spans 17 residues. The V gene's germline CDR1 is GTSNPN and CDR2 SVGIG (reference sequence). The V gene lost 1 base and the J gene lost 0 bases, with 16 bases spanning the gap. The CDR3 DNA sequence: TGTGCCTGGAGTGCTAACTACTTGTCGAGCTCTGGAAACACCATATATTTT. Its translation is CAWSANYLSSSGNTIYF. Variable domain in full (rest from reference TRBV30 and TRBJ1-3): SQTIHQWPATLVQPVGSPLSLECTVEGTSNPNLYWYRQAAGRGLQLLFYSVGIGQISSEVPQNLSASRPQDRQFILSSKKLLLSDSGFYLCAWSANYLSSSGNTIYFGEGSWLTVV.

The V gene is TRBV5-6, the J gene TRBJ1-6; TRBD1 aligns across 7 bases. J was trimmed by 8 bases and V by 1 base; bases with no gene match: 3. Germline CDR1 reads SGHDT; CDR2 reads YYEEEE. The CDR3 has 14 residues. Written as DNA, the CDR3 is TGTGCCAGCAGCTTGAGGGGGCTTTATTCACCCCTCCACTTT. Translation gives CASSLRGLYSPLHF.